This passage covers 23 T cell receptor beta chains from one sample sequenced in a study of shared clonotypes between healthy human individuals. TCRdb keeps only in-frame clones here, not all; method: immunoSEQ multiplex PCR. Among more than 2 million clones listed, approximately 95% were seen once. Input material: naive CD4+ T cells sorted from blood. As to subset: CD45RA+ positively selected. These receptors all come from a man between 18 and 35 years old in good health.

The chain couples TRBV7-9 to TRBJ2-7; D is unresolved. V was trimmed by 5 bases and J by 6 bases, leaving 11 bases between them. Per the germline V gene, CDR1 is SEHNR and CDR2 is FQNEAQ (reference sequence). The CDR3 totals 12 residues. Here the CDR3 DNA reads TGTGCCAGCAGCCCAGGACCAGGCGAGCAGTACTTC. Its protein product is CASSPGPGEQYF.

This chain joins TRBV5-1 and TRBJ1-3; D not resolved. Trimming cost V 5 bases and J 0 bases, with 9 bases left between them. Germline V gene lookup returns CDR1 SGHRS and CDR2 YFSETQ. The CDR3 loop spans 14 amino acids. CDR3 in amino acids: CASRQQSSGNTIYF. Here the CDR3 DNA reads TGCGCCAGCAGACAACAGAGCTCTGGAAACACCATATATTTT.

The J gene is TRBJ2-7, the V gene TRBV5-6, with 8 bases identical to TRBD2. Per germline, CDR1 SGHDT and CDR2 YYEEEE. V was pared by 0 bases and J by 4 bases, with 3 bases of the junction left unmatched. The CDR3 has 14 residues. In nucleotides, the CDR3 is TGTGCCAGCAGCTTGGCTAGCGGGTCGTACGAGCAGTACTTC. Its translation: CASSLASGSYEQYF.

The genes are TRBV10-1 and TRBJ1-2; D gene unclear. Trimming left V 7 bases short and J 3 bases short, with 15 bases between. Germline-derived CDR1 and CDR2 are WNHNN and SYGVQD (reference sequence). The CDR3 contains 14 residues. DNA for the CDR3: TGCGCCAGCATTTGGCGGGGAGCGGACTATGGCTACACCTTC. The encoded protein is CASIWRGADYGYTF.

V gene TRBV6-4 combines with J gene TRBJ2-7; D may be TRBD1 or TRBD2 (5 bases each). CDR3 length: 14 amino acids. The V end lost 11 bases, the J end lost 6 bases, and 23 bases lay between the germline ends. CDR1 and CDR2 (germline): MRHNA, SNTAGT. Here the CDR3 reads CASRRRTPGPEQYF. CDR3 sequence (DNA): TGTGCCTCCCGGAGGCGGACCCCAGGGCCCGAGCAGTACTTC.

In this sample, this clone turned up once. The chain joins TRBV4-1 to TRBJ2-7; 9 nucleotides match TRBD2. Per the germline V gene, CDR1 is MGHRA and CDR2 is YSYEKL. CDR3 size: 12 residues. V trimming: 5 bases; J trimming: 6 bases; junction bases outside the gene matches: 2. The CDR3 DNA reads as TGCGCCAGCAGCGGCGGGGGGGGCGAGCAGTACTTC. It is translated as CASSGGGGEQYF.

This clone is a singleton in its sample. The chain has TRBV4-3 and TRBJ1-2; D may be TRBD1 (5 bases). V lost 4 bases, J lost 2 bases, and 14 bases lay in between. The CDR3 totals 15 residues. The germline V gene encodes CDR1 LGHNA and CDR2 YSLEER. The CDR3: CASSPRDAQNYGYTF. For the CDR3, the DNA is TGCGCCAGCAGCCCTAGGGACGCCCAGAACTATGGCTACACCTTC.

The chain is built from TRBV11-3 and TRBJ2-7; possible D gene TRBD1, 5 bases. The CDR3 contains 17 residues. From germline, CDR1 is SGHNT and CDR2 YENEEA. The V end was cut by 3 bases, the J end by 3 bases, with 21 bases between. CDR3: CASSFKFRSRVFYEQYF. As DNA, the CDR3 is TGTGCCAGCAGCTTTAAGTTCCGGAGCAGGGTTTTCTACGAGCAGTACTTC.

The rearrangement links TRBV30 to TRBJ1-2; D is uncertain. CDR1 GTSNPN and CDR2 SVGIG come from the germline V gene (reference sequence). CDR3 size: 11 residues. V dropped 2 bases and J dropped 7 bases, with 8 bases sitting between them. The CDR3 nucleotides read TGTGCCTGGAGTTGGGAAGGTGGCTACACCTTC. Translation gives CAWSWEGGYTF.

V gene TRBV5-1 combines with J gene TRBJ2-2; no reliable D call. This CDR3 is 14 amino acids long. With 6 bases removed from V and 0 bases from J, the gap between germline ends came to 9 bases. The germline gives CDR1 SGHRS, CDR2 YFSETQ. CDR3 bases: TGCGCCAGCACCCCCCAGACGAACACCGGGGAGCTGTTTTTT. This encodes CASTPQTNTGELFF.

Here the CDR3 DNA reads TGTGCCAGCAGTCCGCGTCGGGCTCAGCCCCAGCATTTT. Encoded protein: CASSPRRAQPQHF. The V and J genes are TRBV6-5 and TRBJ1-5; D uncertain. Germline CDR1 is MNHEY and CDR2 is SVGAGI. CDR3 length equals 13 residues. V gave up 5 bases and J gave up 6 bases, with 11 bases separating them.

The V call is TRBV25-1, the J call TRBJ1-2, with a possible D match to TRBD1 (6 bases). From germline, CDR1 is MGHDK and CDR2 SYGVNS. The CDR3 length is 13 residues. The V end lost 2 bases, the J end lost 4 bases, and 8 bases lay between the germline ends. This chain's CDR3 is CASSEPGAYGYTF. In DNA form, the CDR3 reads TGTGCCAGCAGTGAACCAGGGGCCTATGGCTACACCTTC.

The chain recombines TRBV11-3 with TRBJ1-5; no clear D. The V and J ends lost 1 base and 0 bases respectively, with 7 bases between them. Looked up from germline, CDR1 is SGHNT and CDR2 is YENEEA. The CDR3 has 15 amino acids. The CDR3 loop is CASSLGRPSNQPQHF. The CDR3 DNA reads TGTGCCAGCAGCTTAGGCAGGCCTAGCAATCAGCCCCAGCATTTT.

The V and J genes are TRBV7-9 and TRBJ1-4; no reliable D call. This CDR3 is 15 amino acids long. The V end was cut by 0 bases, the J end by 2 bases, with 7 bases between. CDR1 is SEHNR, CDR2 FQNEAQ, per germline (reference sequence). CDR3 residues: CASSLALETNEKLFF. CDR3 nucleotide sequence: TGTGCCAGCAGCTTAGCCCTGGAGACTAATGAAAAACTGTTTTTT. The complete variable domain, with remaining parts taken from reference TRBV7-9 and TRBJ1-4, reads DTGVSQNPRHKITKRGQNVTFRCDPISEHNRLYWYRQTLGQGPEFLTYFQNEAQLEKSRLLSDRFSAERPKGSFSTLEIQRTEQGDSAMYLCASSLALETNEKLFFGSGTQLSVL.

The V call is TRBV6-1, the J call TRBJ1-5; D unresolved. Germline V CDR1 and CDR2: MNHNS, SASEGT. The V and J ends lost 0 bases and 2 bases respectively, with 17 bases between them. This CDR3 region has 18 residues. CDR3 coding DNA: TGTGCCAGCAGTGAAGCTCGGCGTACGGGGAAGGGCAATCAGCCCCAGCATTTT. Translated, it gives CASSEARRTGKGNQPQHF.

About this clone itself: This may arise from a read error, as a much more abundant clone is one base away. Different DNA sequences within this sample yield the same CDR3. The chain uses TRBV7-7 and TRBJ2-3; maybe TRBD2 (7 bases). V lost 4 bases and J lost 3, with 11 bases in between. This CDR3 contains 14 residues. Germline V gene lookup returns CDR1 SSHAT and CDR2 FNYEAQ (reference sequence). The DNA for the CDR3 is TGTGCCAGCAGCTCGGGGGGCCGTACAGATACGCAGTATTTT. Its protein product is CASSSGGRTDTQYF.

This clone was picked up one time. V and J are TRBV10-3 and TRBJ2-5; 8 positions match TRBD2. CDR3 length: 13 residues. The germline gives CDR1 ENHRY, CDR2 SYGVKD. V was pared by 10 bases and J by 4 bases, with 8 bases of the junction left unmatched. The DNA for the CDR3 is TGTGCCACCGGGCGGGGGGCCGGAGAGACCCAGTACTTC. Translation: CATGRGAGETQYF.

This clone was detected once. This chain uses TRBV6-6 with TRBJ2-1; D is unresolved. Trimming left V 4 bases short and J 4 bases short, with 11 bases between. This CDR3 has 14 residues. Germline CDR1 is MNHNY and CDR2 is SVGAGI (reference sequence). The CDR3 sequence is CASSSHQEYNEQFF. The CDR3 coding sequence is TGTGCCAGCAGTTCCCATCAGGAGTACAATGAGCAGTTCTTC.

The chain recombines TRBV2 with TRBJ2-7, with 10 positions matching TRBD1. The CDR3 has 13 residues. V lost 8 bases to trimming and J lost 2 bases; unmatched junction nucleotides: 3. Per the germline V gene, CDR1 is SNHLY and CDR2 is FYNNEI. CDR3 sequence: CASAGTGAYEQYF. The DNA of the CDR3 is TGTGCCAGCGCCGGGACAGGGGCCTACGAGCAGTACTTC.

The V gene is TRBV5-1, the J gene TRBJ1-5; no clear D. The germline V gene encodes CDR1 SGHRS and CDR2 YFSETQ. The length of the CDR3 is 15 residues. The V gene lost 1 base and the J gene lost 2 bases, with 10 bases spanning the gap. The CDR3 sequence is CASSLTDGGNQPQHF. The CDR3 bases are TGCGCCAGCAGCTTGACGGATGGGGGCAATCAGCCCCAGCATTTT.

The chain carries TRBV28 and TRBJ2-3; D not certain. The germline gives CDR1 MDHEN, CDR2 SYDVKM. This CDR3 is built from 15 residues. Trimming removed 5 bases from V and 4 bases from J, with 16 bases in between. The CDR3 region is CASSPVGSGPDTQYF. The CDR3 region has the DNA TGTGCCAGCAGTCCGGTGGGATCAGGTCCAGATACGCAGTATTTT.

The chain joins TRBV5-4 to TRBJ2-7, with D perhaps given as TRBD1 or TRBD2 (7 bases each). Germline CDR1 SGHNT, CDR2 YYREEE (reference sequence). The CDR3 spans 13 residues. Trimming pared 0 bases from V and 9 bases from J, leaving 13 bases between. The CDR3 loop is CASSLAGGDRQYF. CDR3 coding DNA: TGTGCCAGCAGCTTGGCTGGGGGGGACAGGCAGTACTTC.

Concerning this clone: A much larger clone differs by one base, so this may be a read error. Other DNA sequences in this specimen translate into the identical CDR3. The genes are TRBV11-1 and TRBJ2-7; D gene uncertain. From germline, CDR1 is SGHAT and CDR2 FQDESV (reference sequence). The CDR3 is 11 residues long. Trimming removed 1 base from V and 3 bases from J, with 1 base in between. CDR3 protein: CASSLDYEQYF. In DNA, the CDR3 is TGTGCCAGCAGCTTAGACTACGAGCAGTACTTC.